This T cell receptor beta chain was sequenced in a study of blood T cell repertoires in COVID-19. The germline V gene has CDR1 KGHDR and CDR2 SFDVKD. Trimming took 4 bases from V and 5 from J; bases not matched to a gene: 7. The CDR3 spans 16 residues. Some clones are missing from TCRdb's copy, which holds only in-frame ones; the method was immunoSEQ multiplex PCR. The data show more than 200,000 clones, 85% to 90% seen once. The chain joins TRBV24-1 to TRBJ2-2; the match to TRBD1 covers 9 bases. Material for sequencing was peripheral blood. The source is a woman aged 45-60 years with acute or convalescent COVID-19. This CDR3 is CATSEPGTGTTGELFF. The CDR3 bases are TGTGCCACCAGTGAGCCCGGGACAGGGACGACCGGGGAGCTGTTTTTT.